A selection of T cell receptor beta chains follows, all from one sample in a study of blood T cell repertoires in COVID-19. The assay was immunoSEQ multiplex PCR, and TCRdb's table has in-frame clones only and misses some. The table has about 62,000 clones, over 70% seen once; the top ten hold about 5.9%. The sample comprised peripheral blood. These receptors were collected from a human donor in a cohort sampled during active COVID-19. CDR3s include the opening cysteine and the closing phenylalanine or tryptophan.

v_gene	j_gene	CDR3aa
TRBV10-2	TRBJ1-4	CASSGDSYATNEKLFF
TRBV10-3	TRBJ2-1	CAISESTRSNEQFF
TRBV5-1	TRBJ2-5	CASSLTSGGPRGAQYF
TRBV5-1	TRBJ1-4	CASSWGTGDEKLFF
TRBV24-1	TRBJ2-3	CATSDPTSGSIYTQYF
TRBV6-5	TRBJ2-7	CASSYSSGLEQYF
TRBV2	TRBJ2-7	CASSVGGVPYEQYF
TRBV27	TRBJ2-3	CASSSRVEASTQYF
TRBV7-7	TRBJ2-1	CASSLAIRGEQFF
TRBV7-3	TRBJ1-1	CASSGGAGTEAFF
TRBV5-1	TRBJ2-3	CASSLAGSNRGVSDTQYF
TRBV11-2	TRBJ2-3	CASSPLTLFSTDTQYF
TRBV7-2	TRBJ1-2	CASSLVAVRVGYGYTF
TRBV29-1	TRBJ2-3	CSVAGLAATDTQYF
TRBV6-4	TRBJ2-2	CASSANSIPGELFF
TRBV2	TRBJ2-1	CASKLAEYYNEQFF
TRBV6-6	TRBJ1-1	CASSYSRGDFAEAFF
TRBV5-4	TRBJ1-2	CASRLTGKSGYTF
TRBV5-1	TRBJ2-2	CASSPTGEAGELFF
TRBV18	TRBJ2-1	CASSHDRKVSEQFF
TRBV14	TRBJ1-1	CASSSPGGRGMNTEAFF
TRBV27	TRBJ1-5	CASRSGVQPQHF
TRBV20-1	TRBJ2-7	CSASSTGGLIYEQYF
TRBV27	TRBJ1-5	CASFTRDRGPRNSNQPQHF
TRBV6-6	TRBJ1-1	CASSYGGQVNTEAFF
TRBV5-1	TRBJ2-3	CASSITSGGLSDTQYF
TRBV5-1	TRBJ1-2	CASSTGTGGVSYGYTF
TRBV5-1	TRBJ2-3	CARGQGRKFTDTQYF
TRBV19	TRBJ1-3	CASSILGSEGTIYF
TRBV19	TRBJ2-2	CASSTDRNTGELFF
TRBV27	TRBJ1-1	CASSPGTARLNTEAFF
TRBV5-1	TRBJ2-2	CASSLDGLVAGELFF
TRBV6-4	TRBJ2-1	CASSRLAGNNEQFF
TRBV7-8	TRBJ2-7	CASSPTGQSYEQYF
TRBV5-1	TRBJ1-1	CASSLGSGVNTEAFF
TRBV11-2	TRBJ2-3	CASSLGLAMSDTQYF
TRBV5-1	TRBJ1-5	CASSLALPQHF
TRBV10-1	TRBJ1-1	CASSERGGSNTEAFF
TRBV7-8	TRBJ1-5	CASSLRGRGQNNQPQHF
TRBV15	TRBJ1-5	CATSSRAQPQHF
TRBV3-1/TRBV3-2	TRBJ2-5	CASSQLGGETQYF
TRBV7-9	TRBJ2-6	CASTTGSGANVLTF
TRBV18	TRBJ1-1	CASSPPGAGGLTEAFF
TRBV19	TRBJ1-2	CASSMQQVNYGYTF
TRBV18	TRBJ2-7	CASSPLSTYEQYF
TRBV11-2	TRBJ2-7	CASSLDRTSYEQYF
TRBV2	TRBJ2-1	CASKPSLPNNEQFF
TRBV18	TRBJ2-2	CASSPLVAGGLTGELFF
TRBV7-3	TRBJ2-5	CASSLLPSGIETQYF
TRBV9	TRBJ2-1	CASTPGGGSSYNEQFF
TRBV25-1	TRBJ1-1	CASSEYARNTEAFF
TRBV28	TRBJ1-6	CASSLQGSPLHF
TRBV5-5	TRBJ1-2	CASSLQGANMLDAF
TRBV12-5	TRBJ2-7	CASGLGKELEQYF
TRBV7-9	TRBJ2-5	CASSLAGGETQYF
TRBV10-3	TRBJ1-2	CAISDSGGRGYTF